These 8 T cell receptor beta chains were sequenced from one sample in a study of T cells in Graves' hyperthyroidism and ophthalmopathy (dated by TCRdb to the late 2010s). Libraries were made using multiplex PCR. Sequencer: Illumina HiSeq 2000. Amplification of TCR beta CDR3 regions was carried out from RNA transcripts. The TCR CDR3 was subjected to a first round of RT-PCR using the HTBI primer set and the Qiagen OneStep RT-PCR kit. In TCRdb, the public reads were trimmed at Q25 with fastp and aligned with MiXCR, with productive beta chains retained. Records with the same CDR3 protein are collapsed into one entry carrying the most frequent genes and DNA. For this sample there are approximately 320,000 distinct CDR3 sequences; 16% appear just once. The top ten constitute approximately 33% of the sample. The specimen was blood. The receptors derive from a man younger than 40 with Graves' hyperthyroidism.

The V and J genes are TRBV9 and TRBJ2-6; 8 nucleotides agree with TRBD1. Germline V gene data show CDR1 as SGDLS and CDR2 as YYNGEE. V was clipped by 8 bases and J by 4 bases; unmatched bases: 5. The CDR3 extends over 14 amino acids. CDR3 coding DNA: TGTGCCAGTGCGCAGGGGGCCGGGGCCAACGTCCTGACTTTC. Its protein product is CASAQGAGANVLTF. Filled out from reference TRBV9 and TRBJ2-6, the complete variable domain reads DSGVTQTPKHLITATGQRVTLRCSPRSGDLSVYWYQQSLDQGLQFLIQYYNGEERAKGNILERFSAQQFPDLHSELNLSSLELGDSALYFCASAQGAGANVLTFGAGSRLTVL.

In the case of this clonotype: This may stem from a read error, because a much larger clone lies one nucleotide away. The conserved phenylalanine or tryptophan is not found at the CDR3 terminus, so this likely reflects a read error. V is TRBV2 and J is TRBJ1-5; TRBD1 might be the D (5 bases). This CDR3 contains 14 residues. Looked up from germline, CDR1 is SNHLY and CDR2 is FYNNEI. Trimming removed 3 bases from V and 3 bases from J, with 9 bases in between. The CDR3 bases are TGTGCCAGCAGTGAGTACAGGAACAATCAGCCCCAGCATTCT. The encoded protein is CASSEYRNNQPQHS.

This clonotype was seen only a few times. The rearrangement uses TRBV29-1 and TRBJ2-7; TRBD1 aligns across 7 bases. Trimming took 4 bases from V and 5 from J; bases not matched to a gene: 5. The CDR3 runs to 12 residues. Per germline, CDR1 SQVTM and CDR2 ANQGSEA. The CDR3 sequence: CSVALGGNEQYF. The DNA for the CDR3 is TGCAGCGTTGCTCTAGGGGGCAACGAGCAGTACTTC.

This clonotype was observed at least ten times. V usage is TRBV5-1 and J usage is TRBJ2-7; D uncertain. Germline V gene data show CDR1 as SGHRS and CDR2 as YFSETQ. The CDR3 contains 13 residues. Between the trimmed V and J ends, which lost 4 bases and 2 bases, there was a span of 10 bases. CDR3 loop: CASSHPEAYEQYF. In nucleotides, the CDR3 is TGCGCCAGCAGCCACCCTGAAGCCTACGAGCAGTACTTC.

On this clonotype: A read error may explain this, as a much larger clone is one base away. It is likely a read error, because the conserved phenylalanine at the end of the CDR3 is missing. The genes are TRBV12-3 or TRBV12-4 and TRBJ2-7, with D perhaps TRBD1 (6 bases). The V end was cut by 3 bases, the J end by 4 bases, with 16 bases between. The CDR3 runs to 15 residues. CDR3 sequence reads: CASSLSGAPPYEQYS. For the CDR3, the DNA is TGTGCCAGCAGTTTGTCAGGGGCCCCCCCTTACGAGCAGTACTCC.

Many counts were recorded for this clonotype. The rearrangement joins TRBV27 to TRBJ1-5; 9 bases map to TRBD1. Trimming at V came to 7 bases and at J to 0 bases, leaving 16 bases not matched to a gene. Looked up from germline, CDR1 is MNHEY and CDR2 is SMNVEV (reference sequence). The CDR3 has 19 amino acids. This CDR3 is CASIYPPGTGLHSNQPQHF. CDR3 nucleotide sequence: TGTGCCAGCATTTATCCGCCCGGGACAGGGCTTCATAGCAATCAGCCCCAGCATTTT.

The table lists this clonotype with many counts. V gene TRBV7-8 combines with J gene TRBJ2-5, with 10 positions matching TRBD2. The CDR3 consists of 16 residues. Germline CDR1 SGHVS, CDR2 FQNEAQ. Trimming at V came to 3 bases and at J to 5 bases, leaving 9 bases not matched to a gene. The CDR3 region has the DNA TGTGCCAGCAGCTTTTTGCCTAGCGGGAGTAAGGAGACCCAGTACTTC. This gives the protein CASSFLPSGSKETQYF.

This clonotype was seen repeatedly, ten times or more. The CDR3 coding sequence is TGCAGCGTTCAGGGGTTGGCTAATGAAAAACTGTTTTTT. Translation: CSVQGLANEKLFF. The rearrangement uses TRBV29-1 and TRBJ1-4; perhaps TRBD1 as D (6 bases). V was cut by 5 bases and J by 3 bases, with 10 bases left in between. Germline V lookup: CDR1 SQVTM, CDR2 ANQGSEA. This CDR3 is 13 amino acids long.